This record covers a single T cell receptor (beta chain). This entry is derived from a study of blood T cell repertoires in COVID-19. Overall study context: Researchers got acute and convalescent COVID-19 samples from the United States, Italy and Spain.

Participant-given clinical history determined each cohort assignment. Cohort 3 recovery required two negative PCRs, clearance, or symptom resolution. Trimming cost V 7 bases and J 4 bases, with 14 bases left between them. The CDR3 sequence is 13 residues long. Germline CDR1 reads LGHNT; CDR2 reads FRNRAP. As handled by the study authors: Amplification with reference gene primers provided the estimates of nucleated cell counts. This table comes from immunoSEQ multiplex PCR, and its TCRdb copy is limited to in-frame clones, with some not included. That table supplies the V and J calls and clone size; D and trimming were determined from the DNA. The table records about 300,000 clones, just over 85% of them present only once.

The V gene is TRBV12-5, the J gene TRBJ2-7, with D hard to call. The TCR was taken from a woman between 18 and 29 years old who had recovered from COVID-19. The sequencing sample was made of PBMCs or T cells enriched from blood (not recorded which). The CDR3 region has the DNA TGTGCTAGTGCCCCGAGCTCCTATTACGAGCAGTACTTC. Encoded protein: CASAPSSYYEQYF.